The source of this TCR beta chain is a study of shared clonotypes between healthy human individuals. Study in general: For every donor, three CD4 naive, three CD4 memory, two CD8 naive and one CD8 memory plates were used. Whole-study findings and limits: Memory subsets generally showed smaller estimated richness than naive subsets did.

Germline trimming cut 7 bases from V and 0 bases from J; bases unmatched to any gene: 6. CDR3 length: 15 amino acids. Germline V gene data show CDR1 as MNHEY and CDR2 as SMNVEV (reference sequence). Assay: immunoSEQ multiplex PCR; the TCRdb copy retains only in-frame clones and omits some. The sample holds roughly 110,000 clones, over 65% seen once. A remark on this clone: The antigen is undetermined.

The clonotype was recovered from a woman aged 25 to 39 in good health. Sequencing used memory CD8+ T cells sorted from blood. Subset of the sample: CD45RO+ cells pooled with CCR7-negative TemRA cells. The genes are TRBV27 and TRBJ1-1; TRBD1 agrees at 9 bases. The CDR3 spells CASTSGQGLNTEAFF. The CDR3 coding sequence is TGTGCCAGCACTTCAGGACAGGGGCTGAACACTGAAGCTTTCTTT.